This TCR beta chain was identified during a study of blood T cell repertoires in COVID-19. The CDR3 runs 15 residues. Trimming took 5 bases from V and 0 from J, leaving 13 bases between them. Germline CDR1 reads SGHRS; CDR2 reads YFSETQ. Generated by immunoSEQ multiplex PCR, the TCRdb table keeps only in-frame clones and is missing some. The data hold roughly 180,000 clones, with around 85% observed a single time. The chain links TRBV5-1 to TRBJ2-3; possibly TRBD2 for D (6 bases). Sequenced: peripheral blood. The receptor comes from a man in his 70s with active or convalescent COVID-19. This chain's CDR3 is CASRRSGLSTDTQYF. The CDR3 DNA reads TGCGCCAGCAGGCGGAGCGGGTTAAGCACAGATACGCAGTATTTT.